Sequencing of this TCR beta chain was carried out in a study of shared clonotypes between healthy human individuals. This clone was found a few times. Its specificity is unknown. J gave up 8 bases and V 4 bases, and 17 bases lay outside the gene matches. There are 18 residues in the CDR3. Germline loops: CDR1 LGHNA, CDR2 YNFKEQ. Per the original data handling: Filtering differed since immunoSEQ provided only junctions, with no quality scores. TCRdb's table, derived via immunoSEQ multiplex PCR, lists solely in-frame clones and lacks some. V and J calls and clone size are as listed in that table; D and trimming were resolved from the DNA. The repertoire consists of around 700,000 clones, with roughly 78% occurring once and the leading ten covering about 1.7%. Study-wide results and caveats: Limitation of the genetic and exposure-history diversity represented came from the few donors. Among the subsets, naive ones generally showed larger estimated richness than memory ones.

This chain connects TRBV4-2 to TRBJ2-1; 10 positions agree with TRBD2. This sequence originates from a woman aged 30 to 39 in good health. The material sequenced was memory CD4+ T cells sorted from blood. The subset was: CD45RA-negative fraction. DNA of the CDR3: TGTGCCAGCAGCCTCGGTGGGCCTAGCGGGAGATTGGGCGATGAGCAGTTCTTC. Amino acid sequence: CASSLGGPSGRLGDEQFF.